The source of this T cell receptor beta chain is a study of T cells in Graves' hyperthyroidism and ophthalmopathy. Broader study findings: Blood held most thyroid clonotypes expanded above 0.001 frequency.

The hyperthyroidism patients had all been newly diagnosed, and their disease duration was under 2 months. Their ages ranged from 18 to 65 years. Lactation, pregnancy, other autoimmune disease or uncontrolled infection led to exclusion of patients. This clonotype was observed a handful of times. Antigen: not known. V dropped 0 bases and J dropped 9 bases, with 21 bases sitting between them. Germline V gene data show CDR1 as LGHNA and CDR2 as YNFKEQ. The CDR3 runs to 17 residues. RNA transcripts served as the template for amplifying TCR beta CDR3 regions. Carried out on the TCR CDR3, a first-round RT-PCR used the HTBI primer set. TCRdb redid the calling of the multiplex PCR reads with MiXCR, one entry per CDR3 protein. The sample comprises hundreds of thousands of distinct CDR3 sequences, 15% to 19% of which are singletons, and roughly 26% rests with the top ten.

This receptor was identified in a woman aged 18-30 years with Graves' hyperthyroidism that later progressed to Graves' ophthalmopathy. Source material: blood. The V call is TRBV4-2, the J call TRBJ2-1, with TRBD2 as a possible D gene (5 bases). This chain's CDR3 is CASSQDSGLPLFGEQFF. For the CDR3, the DNA is TGTGCCAGCAGCCAAGACTCTGGACTCCCGTTATTCGGTGAGCAGTTCTTC.